A single sample gave rise to the 25 T cell receptor beta chains below, sequenced in a study of T-cell reconstitution after alpha-beta-depleted transplantation in children. Unique molecular identifiers were used in preparing the TCRbeta library. Each CDR3 protein gets one entry after TCRdb re-called the PCR reads with MiXCR. The sample lists around 250,000 distinct CDR3 sequences, less than 9% occurring once. This sample comprised PBMCs, mostly from graft donor cells, obtained 180 days after TCRalphabeta/CD19-depleted stem cell transplant. The receptor source for this set is a male patient younger than 18 who had a stem cell transplant for acute lymphoblastic leukemia, so the T cells may come from the graft donor.

This clonotype has at least ten counts. The gene calls are TRBV27 and TRBJ2-3, with 8 bases matching TRBD2. V lost 5 bases and J lost 2; bases outside the gene matches: 3. The CDR3 has 14 amino acids. In germline, CDR1 is MNHEY, CDR2 SMNVEV (reference sequence). CDR3 sequence (DNA): TGTGCCAGCAGTGTTAGCGGGGCCACAGATACGCAGTATTTT. Amino acids: CASSVSGATDTQYF.

This clonotype was seen more than once but under ten times. This sequence joins TRBV19 and TRBJ1-5; the D is unclear. The CDR3 is 14 residues long. Germline V gene sequence: CDR1 LNHDA, CDR2 SQIVND (reference sequence). Trimming stripped 7 bases from V and 0 bases from J, with 10 bases between. The CDR3: CASKWEHSNQPQHF. The CDR3 DNA is TGTGCCAGTAAGTGGGAACATAGCAATCAGCCCCAGCATTTT.

This clonotype has ten or more counts. The chain joins TRBV6-5 to TRBJ2-5; TRBD2 agrees at 9 bases. Germline V gene sequence: CDR1 MNHEY, CDR2 SVGAGI. This CDR3 is 14 amino acids long. V was clipped by 2 bases and J by 5 bases; unmatched bases: 3. The CDR3 DNA sequence: TGTGCCAGCAGTTACGCGGGGGGGCTGGAGACCCAGTACTTC. Its translation: CASSYAGGLETQYF.

This clonotype was counted many times. The V gene is TRBV27, the J gene TRBJ2-4; 11 bases map to TRBD1. This CDR3 is 14 amino acids long. Germline-derived CDR1 and CDR2 are MNHEY and SMNVEV (reference sequence). V gave up 2 bases and J gave up 9 bases; unmatched junction bases: 3. Here the CDR3 DNA reads TGTGCCAGCAGTTTAGGACAGGGGGCGATCATTCAGTACTTC. Translating gives CASSLGQGAIIQYF.

This clonotype was recorded many times. The J gene is TRBJ1-5, the V gene TRBV28; unclear D gene. The length of the CDR3 is 13 residues. The V end was cut by 1 base, the J end by 8 bases, with 9 bases between. Germline V lookup: CDR1 MDHEN, CDR2 SYDVKM. CDR3 sequence (DNA): TGTGCCAGCAGTTTATCTCGCTGGGAGCCCCAGCATTTT. It encodes CASSLSRWEPQHF.

Many counts were recorded for this clonotype. The CDR3 DNA is TGTGCCAGCAACGGACCGCACACAAACACAGATACGCAGTATTTT. It specifies CASNGPHTNTDTQYF. The J gene is TRBJ2-3, the V gene TRBV9; D is ambiguous. Germline V gene lookup returns CDR1 SGDLS and CDR2 YYNGEE. V was trimmed by 6 bases and J by 2 bases, leaving 16 bases between them. The CDR3 has 15 residues.

This clonotype was picked up many times. The chain joins TRBV6-2 or TRBV6-3 to TRBJ1-1; no firm D call. This CDR3 contains 12 residues. V was pared by 11 bases and J by 1 base, with 11 bases between. Germline V gene sequence: CDR1 MNHEY, CDR2 SVGEGT. CDR3 sequence reads: CAAGWGNTEAFF. CDR3 in DNA: TGTGCCGCCGGGTGGGGGAACACTGAAGCTTTCTTT.

The gene calls are TRBV7-9 and TRBJ1-5, with a tentative D call TRBD1 (6 bases). The CDR3 covers 15 residues. V lost 4 bases and J lost 2, with 12 bases in between. The germline gives CDR1 SEHNR, CDR2 FQNEAQ (reference sequence). The DNA for the CDR3 is TGTGCCAGCAGCTCCTTGGGGGGCGGCAATCAGCCCCAGCATTTT. Translation gives CASSSLGGGNQPQHF.

This clonotype was seen repeatedly, ten times or more. This chain uses TRBV29-1 with TRBJ1-4, with D possibly being TRBD1 (5 bases). CDR1 is SQVTM, CDR2 ANQGSEA, per germline. The ends were cut back, 3 bases at V and 1 base at J, with 12 bases in the middle. CDR3 length equals 15 residues. Here the CDR3 DNA reads TGCAGCGTTGATTCTGGGGCCGGAACTAATGAAAAACTGTTTTTT. Its protein product is CSVDSGAGTNEKLFF.

The chain recombines TRBV6-5 with TRBJ2-1; D ambiguous. Germline CDR1 and CDR2: MNHEY and SVGAGI. The CDR3 extends over 14 amino acids. Trimming removed 0 bases from V and 3 bases from J, with 6 bases in between. The CDR3 DNA sequence: TGTGCCAGCAGTTACTCTACAGTCTACAATGAGCAGTTCTTC. As protein: CASSYSTVYNEQFF.

The chain has TRBV5-5 and TRBJ2-1; 11 nucleotides match TRBD2. With V trimmed by 0 bases and J by 9 bases, 8 bases remained unmatched. The germline gives CDR1 SGHKS, CDR2 YYEKEE (reference sequence). The CDR3 covers 16 residues. The CDR3 loop reads CASSLELAGGPVEQFF. CDR3 DNA: TGTGCCAGCAGCTTGGAATTAGCGGGGGGGCCCGTTGAGCAGTTCTTC. Complete variable domain (other parts from reference TRBV5-5 and TRBJ2-1): DAGVTQSPTHLIKTRGQQVTLRCSPISGHKSVSWYQQVLGQGPQFIFQYYEKEERGRGNFPDRFSARQFPNYSSELNVNALLLGDSALYLCASSLELAGGPVEQFFGPGTRLTVL.

This clonotype was counted many times. The rearrangement links TRBV5-1 to TRBJ2-3, with D tentatively TRBD2 (5 bases). Trimming stripped 0 bases from V and 1 base from J, with 15 bases between. Germline CDR1 SGHRS, CDR2 YFSETQ. The CDR3 spans 17 residues. This CDR3 reads CASSLAMRAPRTDTQYF. CDR3 DNA sequence: TGCGCCAGCAGCTTGGCCATGCGGGCCCCGCGCACAGATACGCAGTATTTT.

The sample holds many counts of this clonotype. The chain joins TRBV5-1 to TRBJ1-2; D not certain. In germline, CDR1 is SGHRS, CDR2 YFSETQ. This CDR3 has 14 residues. V shed 7 bases and J shed 0 bases, with 13 bases lying between them. The CDR3 region is CASGPGPANYGYTF. The CDR3 nucleotides read TGCGCCAGCGGGCCGGGCCCAGCTAACTATGGCTACACCTTC.

This clonotype was seen at least ten times. The gene calls are TRBV5-1 and TRBJ1-1, with D uncertain. This CDR3 is 12 amino acids long. Germline values: CDR1 SGHRS, CDR2 YFSETQ. V was cut by 2 bases and J by 6 bases, with 8 bases left in between. CDR3 DNA sequence: TGCGCCAGCAGCTTTAACCGAGCTGAAGCTTTCTTT. This translates into CASSFNRAEAFF.

This clonotype was counted many times. This sequence joins TRBV6-2 or TRBV6-3 and TRBJ1-5; no clear D. This CDR3 is built from 20 residues. CDR1 is MNHEY and CDR2 is SVGEGT in the germline V gene. V lost 4 bases to trimming and J lost 9 bases, with 34 bases between them. Here the CDR3 reads CASSLPGGRPPPGPWGPQHF. The CDR3 DNA reads as TGTGCCAGCAGTTTGCCGGGAGGCAGGCCGCCTCCGGGTCCTTGGGGGCCCCAGCATTTT.

The table lists this clonotype with many counts. V is TRBV28 and J is TRBJ2-7, with TRBD2 matching over 13 bases. From germline, CDR1 is MDHEN and CDR2 SYDVKM. V shed 5 bases and J 2 bases; nucleotides not matched to a gene: 6. The CDR3 is 16 residues long. The CDR3, as DNA: TGTGCCAGCAGTCTTCAAGGACTAGCGGGAGCCTACGAGCAGTACTTC. It is translated as CASSLQGLAGAYEQYF.

This clonotype was detected ten times or more. The rearrangement joins TRBV11-1 to TRBJ2-1; D is tentatively TRBD1 or TRBD2 (5 bases each). Germline loops: CDR1 SGHAT, CDR2 FQDESV (reference sequence). The CDR3 sequence is 16 residues long. V was trimmed by 0 bases and J by 2 bases, leaving 11 bases between them. CDR3 region: CASSLARQGAYNEQFF. For the CDR3, the DNA is TGTGCCAGCAGCTTAGCAAGGCAGGGAGCCTACAATGAGCAGTTCTTC.

This clonotype was seen many times. This chain uses TRBV28 with TRBJ2-4; D is undetermined. CDR1 and CDR2 (germline): MDHEN, SYDVKM. The CDR3 is made up of 16 amino acids. V was shortened by 2 bases and J by 0 bases, with 11 bases between the two germline ends. CDR3 DNA sequence: TGTGCCAGCAGTTTAAACTTTATATTAGCCAAAAACATTCAGTACTTC. Translated, it gives CASSLNFILAKNIQYF.

As to this clonotype: With a much larger clone just one base away, this may be a read error. The V gene is TRBV7-2, the J gene TRBJ1-4; weak D call: TRBD1 (5 bases). V gave up 3 bases and J gave up 15 bases, with 14 bases separating them. Germline V gene lookup returns CDR1 SGHTA and CDR2 FQGNSA. The CDR3 covers 12 residues. Written as DNA, the CDR3 is TGTGCCAGCAGCTTCCGGGGCAGGGAGGTGTTTTTT. Translating it yields CASSFRGREVFF.

This clonotype was counted many times. V is TRBV7-2 and J is TRBJ1-3; D is unresolved. The CDR3 totals 16 residues. The V gene lost 5 bases and the J gene lost 0 bases, with 14 bases spanning the gap. Germline CDR1 and CDR2: SGHTA and FQGNSA. In nucleotides, the CDR3 is TGTGCCAGCAGCACCCCCAGGATTAGCTCTGGAAACACCATATATTTT. Translated: CASSTPRISSGNTIYF.

This clonotype was seen repeatedly, ten times or more. The V and J genes are TRBV6-5 and TRBJ2-2, with no clear D. V was clipped by 0 bases and J by 1 base, with 12 bases between them. Per the germline V gene, CDR1 is MNHEY and CDR2 is SVGAGI. The length of the CDR3 is 17 residues. The CDR3 nucleotides read TGTGCCAGCAGTTACTCATTGGTTTCCCTGAACACCGGGGAGCTGTTTTTT. It specifies CASSYSLVSLNTGELFF.

This clonotype showed up many times. The chain combines TRBV28 with TRBJ1-5, with D perhaps TRBD1 (5 bases). This CDR3 has 15 amino acids. The ends were cut back, 6 bases at V and 6 bases at J, with 18 bases in the middle. Germline V lookup: CDR1 MDHEN, CDR2 SYDVKM. This CDR3 is CASSPRAPFGQPQHF. The CDR3 coding sequence is TGTGCCAGCAGCCCCAGGGCCCCTTTCGGTCAGCCCCAGCATTTT.

V is TRBV2 and J is TRBJ1-5; D is uncertain. Trimming took 6 bases from V and 2 from J, leaving 11 bases between them. The germline gives CDR1 SNHLY, CDR2 FYNNEI. This CDR3 is 14 amino acids long. The CDR3 spells CASRSVTGNQPQHF. The CDR3 DNA follows: TGTGCCAGCAGGTCCGTCACGGGCAATCAGCCCCAGCATTTT.

This clonotype was counted many times. This chain uses TRBV20-1 with TRBJ2-5; 9 nucleotides match TRBD1. There are 12 residues in the CDR3. Germline CDR1 reads DFQATT; CDR2 reads SNEGSKA (reference sequence). V trimming: 3 bases; J trimming: 7 bases; junction bases outside the gene matches: 3. The CDR3 loop reads CSARSTGGTQYF. The CDR3 region has the DNA TGCAGTGCTAGGTCGACAGGGGGGACCCAGTACTTC.

This clonotype was counted many times. The chain couples TRBV9 to TRBJ2-7; D not certain. CDR3 size: 13 residues. In germline, CDR1 is SGDLS, CDR2 YYNGEE. V was pared by 0 bases and J by 2 bases, with 6 bases between. The CDR3: CASSVGSAYEQYF. The CDR3 DNA reads TGTGCCAGCAGCGTAGGATCAGCCTACGAGCAGTACTTC.